This TCR beta chain is from a study of blood T cell repertoires in COVID-19. Study-wide background: Samples taken during acute and convalescent COVID-19 were collected in the United States, Italy and Spain.

Germline V CDR1 and CDR2: SGDLS, YYNGEE. V was clipped by 5 bases and J by 0 bases, with 9 bases between them. The CDR3 length is 14 residues. Original analysis: Quantification of nucleated cells was approximated via reference gene primer amplification. Sequencing used immunoSEQ multiplex PCR; TCRdb keeps in-frame clones, though not all of them. V, J and clone size are those of that table, while D and trimming were read from the DNA. The sample records about 140,000 clones, 70% to 80% being singletons. The TCR comes from a man aged 50-60 years with acute or convalescent COVID-19. The specimen sequenced was peripheral blood. The rearrangement joins TRBV9 to TRBJ1-5, with D perhaps TRBD1 (6 bases). DNA for the CDR3: TGTGCCAGCAGTGCAGGGGATAGCAATCAGCCCCAGCATTTT. It specifies CASSAGDSNQPQHF.